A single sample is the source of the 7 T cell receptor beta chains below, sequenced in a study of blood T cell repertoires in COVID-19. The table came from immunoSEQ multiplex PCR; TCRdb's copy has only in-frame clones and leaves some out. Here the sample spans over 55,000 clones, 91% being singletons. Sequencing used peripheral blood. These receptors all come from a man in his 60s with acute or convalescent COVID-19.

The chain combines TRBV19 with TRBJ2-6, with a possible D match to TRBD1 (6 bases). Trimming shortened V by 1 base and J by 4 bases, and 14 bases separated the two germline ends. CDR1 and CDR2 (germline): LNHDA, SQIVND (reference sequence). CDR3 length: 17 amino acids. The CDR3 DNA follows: TGTGCCAGTAGTATAGCATACGCAGGGGCAGGGGCCAACGTCCTGACTTTC. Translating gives CASSIAYAGAGANVLTF.

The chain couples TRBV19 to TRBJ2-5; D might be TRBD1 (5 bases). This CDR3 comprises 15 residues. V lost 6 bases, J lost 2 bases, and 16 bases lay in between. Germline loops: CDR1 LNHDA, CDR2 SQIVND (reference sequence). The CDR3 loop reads CASSRSQDKQETQYF. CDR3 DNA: TGTGCCAGTAGCCGGTCGCAGGACAAGCAAGAGACCCAGTACTTC.

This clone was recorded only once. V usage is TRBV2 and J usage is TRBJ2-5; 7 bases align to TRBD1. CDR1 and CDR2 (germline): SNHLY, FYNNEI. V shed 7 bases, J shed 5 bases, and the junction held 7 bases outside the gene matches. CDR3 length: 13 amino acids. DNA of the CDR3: TGTGCCAGCAAGGGGGCTACCGTCGAGACCCAGTACTTC. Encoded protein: CASKGATVETQYF.

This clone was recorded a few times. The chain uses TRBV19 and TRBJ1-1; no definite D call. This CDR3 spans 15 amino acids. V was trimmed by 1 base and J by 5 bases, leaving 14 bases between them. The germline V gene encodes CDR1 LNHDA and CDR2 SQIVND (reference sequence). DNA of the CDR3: TGTGCCAGTAGTATAGCGGTTCGAGCTACGACTGAAGCTTTCTTT. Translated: CASSIAVRATTEAFF.

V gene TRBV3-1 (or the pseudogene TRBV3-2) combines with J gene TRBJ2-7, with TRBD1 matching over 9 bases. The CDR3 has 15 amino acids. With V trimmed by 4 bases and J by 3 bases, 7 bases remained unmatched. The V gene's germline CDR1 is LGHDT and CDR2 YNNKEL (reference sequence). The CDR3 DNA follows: TGTGCCAGCAGCCCCCGGGACAGGGAATTCTACGAGCAGTACTTC. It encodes CASSPRDREFYEQYF.

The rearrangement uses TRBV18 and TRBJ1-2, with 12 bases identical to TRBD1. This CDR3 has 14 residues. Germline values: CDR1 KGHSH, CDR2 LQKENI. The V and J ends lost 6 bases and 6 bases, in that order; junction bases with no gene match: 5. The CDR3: CASSRDRGRNGYTF. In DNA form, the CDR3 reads TGTGCCAGCTCTCGGGACAGGGGGCGTAATGGCTACACCTTC. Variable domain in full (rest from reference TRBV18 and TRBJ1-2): NAGVMQNPRHLVRRRGQEARLRCSPMKGHSHVYWYRQLPEEGLKFMVYLQKENIIDESGMPKERFSAEFPKEGPSILRIQQVVRGDSAAYFCASSRDRGRNGYTFGSGTRLTVV.

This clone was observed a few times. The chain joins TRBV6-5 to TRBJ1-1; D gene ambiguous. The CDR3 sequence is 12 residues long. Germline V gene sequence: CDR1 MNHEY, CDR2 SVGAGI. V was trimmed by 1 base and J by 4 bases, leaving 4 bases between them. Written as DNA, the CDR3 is TGTGCCAGCAGTTACTACGGCACTGAAGCTTTCTTT. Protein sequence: CASSYYGTEAFF.